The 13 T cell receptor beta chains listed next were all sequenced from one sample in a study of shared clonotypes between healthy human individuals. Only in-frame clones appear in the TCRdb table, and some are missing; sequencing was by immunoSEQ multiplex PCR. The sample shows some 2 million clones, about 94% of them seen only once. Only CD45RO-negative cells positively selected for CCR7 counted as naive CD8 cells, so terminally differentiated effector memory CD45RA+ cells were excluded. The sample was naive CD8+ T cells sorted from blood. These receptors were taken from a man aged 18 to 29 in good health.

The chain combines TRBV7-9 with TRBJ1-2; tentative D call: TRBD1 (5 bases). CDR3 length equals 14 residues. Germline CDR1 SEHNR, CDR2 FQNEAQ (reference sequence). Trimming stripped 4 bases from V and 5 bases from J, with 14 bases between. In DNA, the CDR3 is TGTGCCAGCAGCTACGGGGCGGAGAAATATGGCTACACCTTC. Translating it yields CASSYGAEKYGYTF.

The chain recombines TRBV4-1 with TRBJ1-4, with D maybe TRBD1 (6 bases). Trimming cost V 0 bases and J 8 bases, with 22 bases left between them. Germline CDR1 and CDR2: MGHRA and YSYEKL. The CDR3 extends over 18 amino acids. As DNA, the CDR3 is TGCGCCAGCAGCCAAGATGTGGGGTACAGGGAGAGTGAAGAAAAACTGTTTTTT. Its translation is CASSQDVGYRESEEKLFF.

The CDR3 reads CASSDLQGTDTQYF. DNA for the CDR3: TGTGCCAGCAGTGATTTACAGGGCACAGATACGCAGTATTTT. The chain is built from TRBV2 and TRBJ2-3; a possible D gene is TRBD1 (5 bases). This CDR3 has 14 amino acids. Germline V gene lookup returns CDR1 SNHLY and CDR2 FYNNEI. Trimming removed 3 bases at V and 1 base at J, with 8 bases between.

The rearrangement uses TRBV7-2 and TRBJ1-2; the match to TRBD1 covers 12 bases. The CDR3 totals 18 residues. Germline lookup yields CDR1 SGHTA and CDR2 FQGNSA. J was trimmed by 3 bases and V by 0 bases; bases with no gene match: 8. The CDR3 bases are TGTGCCAGCAGCTTAGCGCTGGGACAGGGGGCTCAGGACTATGGCTACACCTTC. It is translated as CASSLALGQGAQDYGYTF.

This chain's CDR3 is CASSDGSSYEQYF. As DNA, the CDR3 is TGTGCCAGCAGCGACGGGAGTTCCTACGAGCAGTACTTC. This chain connects TRBV9 to TRBJ2-7, with D possibly being TRBD2 (6 bases). The V end was cut by 3 bases, the J end by 1 base, with 8 bases between. The germline gives CDR1 SGDLS, CDR2 YYNGEE. CDR3 length equals 13 residues.

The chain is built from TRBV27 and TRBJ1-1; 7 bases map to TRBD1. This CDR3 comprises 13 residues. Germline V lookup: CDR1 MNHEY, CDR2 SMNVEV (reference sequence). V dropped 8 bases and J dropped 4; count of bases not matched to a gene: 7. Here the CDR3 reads CASAPTGTTEAFF. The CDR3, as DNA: TGTGCCAGCGCCCCGACAGGGACCACTGAAGCTTTCTTT.

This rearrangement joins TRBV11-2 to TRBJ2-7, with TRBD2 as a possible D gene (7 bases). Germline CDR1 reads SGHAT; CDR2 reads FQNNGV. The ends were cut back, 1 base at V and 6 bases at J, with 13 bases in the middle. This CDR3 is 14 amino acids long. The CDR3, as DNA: TGTGCCAGCAGCTTAGCCCCCGGGGGGCTCGAGCAGTACTTC. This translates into CASSLAPGGLEQYF. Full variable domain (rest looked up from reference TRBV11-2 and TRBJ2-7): EAGVAQSPRYKIIEKRQSVAFWCNPISGHATLYWYQQILGQGPKLLIQFQNNGVVDDSQLPKDRFSAERLKGVDSTLKIQPAKLEDSAVYLCASSLAPGGLEQYFGPGTRLTVT.

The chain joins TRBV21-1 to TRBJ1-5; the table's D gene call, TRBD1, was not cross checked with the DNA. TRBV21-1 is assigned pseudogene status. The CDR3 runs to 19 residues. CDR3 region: CASSNQPGTGVNSNQPQHF. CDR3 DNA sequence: TGTGCCAGCAGCAATCAACCCGGGACAGGCGTTAATAGCAATCAGCCCCAGCATTTT.

The CDR3 loop reads CASSEAPWGNYGYTF. In nucleotides, the CDR3 is TGTGCCAGCAGTGAAGCGCCTTGGGGAAACTATGGCTACACCTTC. V usage is TRBV6-1 and J usage is TRBJ1-2; no clear D. Per the germline V gene, CDR1 is MNHNS and CDR2 is SASEGT. V was cut by 0 bases and J by 2 bases, with 10 bases left in between. This CDR3 has 15 residues.

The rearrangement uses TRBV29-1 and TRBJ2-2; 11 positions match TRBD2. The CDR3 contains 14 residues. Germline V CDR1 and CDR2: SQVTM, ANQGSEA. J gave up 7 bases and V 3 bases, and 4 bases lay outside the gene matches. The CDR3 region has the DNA TGCAGCGTTGATAGCGGGGGGGCTGTCGGGGAGCTGTTTTTT. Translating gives CSVDSGGAVGELFF.

The chain's CDR3 is CASSRLEGYRDEQYF. The CDR3 nucleotides read TGCGCCAGCAGCCGTCTAGAGGGGTATCGGGACGAGCAGTACTTC. This sequence joins TRBV4-1 and TRBJ2-7; D is tentatively TRBD1 or TRBD2 (5 bases each). V was trimmed by 4 bases and J by 5 bases, leaving 18 bases between them. The CDR3 covers 15 residues. The germline V gene has CDR1 MGHRA and CDR2 YSYEKL.

In nucleotides, the CDR3 is TGTGCCAGCAGTTTATGGACCGCGGGACAGGGGTCAGAGACCCAGTACTTC. Amino acids: CASSLWTAGQGSETQYF. The chain couples TRBV28 to TRBJ2-5, with 10 bases aligning to TRBD1. The germline CDR1 and CDR2 sequences are MDHEN and SYDVKM. The CDR3 has 17 residues. V lost 0 bases and J lost 4; bases outside the gene matches: 8.

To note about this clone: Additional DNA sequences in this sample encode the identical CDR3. The CDR3 region is CASSLGAGVTDTQYF. CDR3 DNA sequence: TGTGCCAGCAGCTTAGGGGCAGGGGTGACAGATACGCAGTATTTT. The chain uses TRBV11-2 and TRBJ2-3; D perhaps matches TRBD1 (6 bases). Trimming stripped 1 base from V and 3 bases from J, with 11 bases between. From germline, CDR1 is SGHAT and CDR2 FQNNGV. This CDR3 spans 15 amino acids.